The 26 T cell receptor beta chains listed next were all sequenced from one sample in a study of shared clonotypes between healthy human individuals. TCRdb's table, derived via immunoSEQ multiplex PCR, lists solely in-frame clones and lacks some. The sample carries under 1,100,000 clones, around 76% recorded once. The sequenced sample was memory CD4+ T cells sorted from blood. Subset reported: CD45RA-negative fraction. Receptors originate from a man between 18 and 35 years old in good health.

This clone has only a few counts. The gene calls are TRBV30 and TRBJ1-5; D is unresolved. The V gene's germline CDR1 is GTSNPN and CDR2 SVGIG (reference sequence). This CDR3 contains 14 residues. Deletions cut 0 bases from V and 7 bases from J, with 13 bases between. For the CDR3, the DNA is TGTGCCTGGAGTGTATCGGGGAGGAGCCAGCCCCAGCATTTT. Amino acids: CAWSVSGRSQPQHF.

The chain links TRBV18 to TRBJ2-2, with D tentatively TRBD2 (6 bases). CDR3 length: 16 residues. Germline-derived CDR1 and CDR2 are KGHSH and LQKENI. Between the trimmed V and J ends, which lost 3 bases and 2 bases, there was a span of 13 bases. The CDR3: CASSPTPGLNTGELFF. For the CDR3, the DNA is TGTGCCAGCTCACCGACGCCGGGACTCAACACCGGGGAGCTGTTTTTT. The full variable domain, in which reference TRBV18 and TRBJ2-2 provide the parts outside the CDR3, is NAGVMQNPRHLVRRRGQEARLRCSPMKGHSHVYWYRQLPEEGLKFMVYLQKENIIDESGMPKERFSAEFPKEGPSILRIQQVVRGDSAAYFCASSPTPGLNTGELFFGEGSRLTVL.

This clone was seen more than once but under ten times. This chain joins TRBV15 and TRBJ1-5; the D gene is possibly TRBD1 (6 bases). Germline CDR1 and CDR2: LNHNV and YYDKDF (reference sequence). The CDR3 sequence is 17 residues long. V was trimmed by 4 bases and J by 6 bases, leaving 22 bases between them. CDR3 in amino acids: CATSTTRGNRVVQPQHF. Here the CDR3 DNA reads TGTGCCACCAGCACCACAAGAGGGAACAGGGTCGTTCAGCCCCAGCATTTT.

This clone has a handful of counts. The chain joins TRBV7-9 to TRBJ1-1, with 9 bases lining up with TRBD1. Germline assignment: CDR1 SEHNR and CDR2 FQNEAQ (reference sequence). The trim removed 5 bases at V and 8 bases at J, leaving 9 bases unmatched. CDR3 length equals 14 residues. CDR3 DNA sequence: TGTGCCAGCAGCCCTCAATCCGGGACAGGGGAAGCTTTCTTT. Its translation: CASSPQSGTGEAFF.

The chain links TRBV6-5 to TRBJ2-1; 8 bases match TRBD1. The CDR3 spans 15 residues. Trimming cost V 7 bases and J 1 base; bases outside gene matches: 6. Germline V gives CDR1 MNHEY, CDR2 SVGAGI. CDR3 bases: TGTGCCAGCACCGACGGGACAGGTTCCTACAATGAGCAGTTCTTC. Translated, it gives CASTDGTGSYNEQFF.

The V and J genes are TRBV2 and TRBJ1-6, with D perhaps TRBD1 (5 bases). Trimming pared 7 bases from V and 14 bases from J, leaving 21 bases between. The germline V gene has CDR1 SNHLY and CDR2 FYNNEI. The CDR3 is 14 amino acids. The DNA for the CDR3 is TGTGCCAGCAAGGTCGGGGCAACCTCCCCCACCCTCCACTTT. Translated, it gives CASKVGATSPTLHF.

V usage is TRBV29-1 and J usage is TRBJ1-3; D gene unclear. Germline V gene sequence: CDR1 SQVTM, CDR2 ANQGSEA. Trimming pared 7 bases from V and 1 base from J, leaving 8 bases between. The CDR3 contains 12 residues. CDR3 in amino acids: CSATLSGNTIYF. The CDR3 DNA reads TGCAGCGCGACACTGTCTGGAAACACCATATATTTT.

V gene TRBV25-1 combines with J gene TRBJ2-1; weak D call: TRBD2 (5 bases). This CDR3 comprises 11 residues. Germline V gives CDR1 MGHDK, CDR2 SYGVNS. The germline V and J ends were trimmed by 5 bases and 7 bases, with 6 bases remaining between them. This chain's CDR3 is CASSRGNEQFF. As DNA, the CDR3 is TGTGCCAGCAGTCGAGGGAATGAGCAGTTCTTC.

This chain joins TRBV6-1 and TRBJ1-6; D gene ambiguous. Trimming removed 2 bases at V and 5 bases at J, with 16 bases between. This CDR3 region has 17 residues. Germline-derived CDR1 and CDR2 are MNHNS and SASEGT. The CDR3 loop reads CASSERADPGHNSPLHF. CDR3 DNA sequence: TGTGCCAGCAGTGAACGGGCGGACCCCGGACATAATTCACCCCTCCACTTT.

The genes are TRBV6-6 and TRBJ2-3; D might be TRBD1 (5 bases). This CDR3 comprises 15 residues. The V gene lost 6 bases and the J gene lost 0 bases, with 13 bases spanning the gap. Germline lookup yields CDR1 MNHNY and CDR2 SVGAGI (reference sequence). Written as DNA, the CDR3 is TGTGCCAGCAGATTACAGGCTACTAGCACAGATACGCAGTATTTT. As protein: CASRLQATSTDTQYF.

The J gene is TRBJ1-4, the V gene TRBV7-8, with D unresolved. The germline gives CDR1 SGHVS, CDR2 FQNEAQ. The CDR3 contains 13 residues. V was pared by 5 bases and J by 4 bases, with 8 bases between. The CDR3, as DNA: TGTGCCAGCAGCCGGGGTCATAATGAAAAACTGTTTTTT. Amino acid sequence: CASSRGHNEKLFF.

The sample holds one count of this clone. The V call is TRBV27, the J call TRBJ1-1, with D possibly TRBD1 on 5 matching bases. Trimming stripped 4 bases from V and 1 base from J, with 10 bases between. CDR3 length: 14 residues. Germline-derived CDR1 and CDR2 are MNHEY and SMNVEV (reference sequence). The CDR3 DNA follows: TGTGCCAGCAGTTCTCGGGGGAGGAACACTGAAGCTTTCTTT. Translating it yields CASSSRGRNTEAFF.

The rearrangement uses TRBV5-5 and TRBJ2-3; D is undetermined. Trimming stripped 8 bases from V and 5 bases from J, with 9 bases between. The CDR3 is 11 amino acids. Germline V gene lookup returns CDR1 SGHKS and CDR2 YYEKEE (reference sequence). CDR3 in DNA: TGTGCCAGTCTACTCGGAGATACGCAGTATTTT. Its translation is CASLLGDTQYF.

The chain joins TRBV5-1 to TRBJ2-3; D is undetermined. Germline CDR1 SGHRS, CDR2 YFSETQ. The V gene lost 1 base and the J gene lost 3 bases, with 9 bases spanning the gap. The CDR3 spans 14 residues. CDR3 in DNA: TGCGCCAGCAGCTTGAGGGCAGTAACAGATACGCAGTATTTT. Its protein product is CASSLRAVTDTQYF.

J is TRBJ2-5 and V is TRBV18; 7 bases agree with TRBD1. This CDR3 region has 12 residues. From germline, CDR1 is KGHSH and CDR2 LQKENI. V was clipped by 0 bases and J by 10 bases; unmatched bases: 2. CDR3 DNA sequence: TGTGCCAGCTCACCACCTACAGGGGACCAGTACTTC. Its protein product is CASSPPTGDQYF.

The chain has TRBV2 and TRBJ2-5; D unresolved. Germline V gene lookup returns CDR1 SNHLY and CDR2 FYNNEI. This CDR3 spans 13 amino acids. V lost 1 base and J lost 2, with 5 bases in between. CDR3 sequence: CASSEGLQETQYF. CDR3 DNA: TGTGCCAGCAGTGAAGGCCTGCAAGAGACCCAGTACTTC.

The chain is built from TRBV27 and TRBJ2-3; D unresolved. Germline V gene sequence: CDR1 MNHEY, CDR2 SMNVEV (reference sequence). V was pared by 3 bases and J by 6 bases, with 19 bases between. The CDR3 is 16 residues long. CDR3 region: CASSFGSAIIQDTQYF. DNA of the CDR3: TGTGCCAGCAGTTTCGGATCTGCAATAATACAGGATACGCAGTATTTT.

The V and J genes are TRBV6-5 and TRBJ2-7, with D maybe TRBD2 (6 bases). Germline CDR1 and CDR2: MNHEY and SVGAGI. There are 15 residues in the CDR3. V was pared by 4 bases and J by 0 bases, with 13 bases between. The CDR3 here is CASSSPGVSSYEQYF. The CDR3 DNA is TGTGCCAGCAGTTCCCCGGGGGTCAGCTCCTACGAGCAGTACTTC.

This chain joins TRBV7-8 and TRBJ2-2; possibly TRBD2 for D (6 bases). The CDR3 totals 15 residues. Germline V gene sequence: CDR1 SGHVS, CDR2 FQNEAQ. The V end lost 4 bases, the J end lost 6 bases, and 15 bases lay between the germline ends. The CDR3 protein is CASSWTTSFPGELFF. The CDR3 DNA sequence: TGTGCCAGCAGCTGGACGACTAGTTTCCCCGGGGAGCTGTTTTTT.

The V and J genes are TRBV6-1 and TRBJ2-5; D is unclear. The end of the DNA aligns better with TRBJ2-7, so the J call may be wrong. The germline V gene encodes CDR1 MNHNS and CDR2 SASEGT. CDR3 length: 11 amino acids. The CDR3 DNA follows: TGTGCCAGCACTGTCGCCTACGAGCAGTACTTC. Translated, it gives CASTVAYEQYF.

The chain combines TRBV7-2 with TRBJ1-4; tentative D call: TRBD1 (6 bases). The CDR3 sequence is 15 residues long. V gave up 1 base and J gave up 6 bases, with 12 bases separating them. Germline V gene lookup returns CDR1 SGHTA and CDR2 FQGNSA. The DNA of the CDR3 is TGTGCCAGCAGCTTAGGAGGGACATCGGATGAAAAACTGTTTTTT. The encoded protein is CASSLGGTSDEKLFF.

This clone appeared a single time. The chain joins TRBV7-8 to TRBJ1-1, with 12 bases fitting TRBD1. The germline V gene encodes CDR1 SGHVS and CDR2 FQNEAQ. The CDR3 is 16 amino acids. With V trimmed by 5 bases and J by 2 bases, 6 bases remained unmatched. The CDR3 DNA reads TGTGCCAGCAGCATCCGGGACAGGGGGCTCAACACTGAAGCTTTCTTT. This translates into CASSIRDRGLNTEAFF.

The gene calls are TRBV5-1 and TRBJ1-1; no clear D gene. V shed 0 bases and J shed 3 bases, with 6 bases lying between them. From germline, CDR1 is SGHRS and CDR2 YFSETQ. This CDR3 comprises 13 residues. CDR3 bases: TGCGCCAGCAGCTTGGGGGATCACACTGAAGCTTTCTTT. This translates into CASSLGDHTEAFF.

The V gene is TRBV7-9, the J gene TRBJ1-2, with D unclear. The ends were cut back, 2 bases at V and 7 bases at J, with 5 bases in the middle. Germline CDR1 and CDR2: SEHNR and FQNEAQ (reference sequence). The CDR3 length is 11 residues. The CDR3 region has the DNA TGTGCCAGCAGCTTATTTGGTGGCTACACCTTC. Translated, it gives CASSLFGGYTF.

This clone was detected ten times or more. The V call is TRBV18, the J call TRBJ2-7; perhaps TRBD2 as D (7 bases). Per the germline V gene, CDR1 is KGHSH and CDR2 is LQKENI. This CDR3 has 15 amino acids. V gave up 3 bases and J gave up 4 bases, with 16 bases separating them. The DNA of the CDR3 is TGTGCCAGCTCACCCGACGCCAGGGGAGGGTACGAGCAGTACTTC. Protein: CASSPDARGGYEQYF.

This clone has more than one count but fewer than ten. The V gene is TRBV12-2, the J gene TRBJ1-5. TRBV12-2 is termed a pseudogene. The CDR3 contains 13 residues. DNA of the CDR3: TGTGCAAGTCGCCCTCGAACCAATCAGCCCCAGCATTTT. This encodes CASRPRTNQPQHF.